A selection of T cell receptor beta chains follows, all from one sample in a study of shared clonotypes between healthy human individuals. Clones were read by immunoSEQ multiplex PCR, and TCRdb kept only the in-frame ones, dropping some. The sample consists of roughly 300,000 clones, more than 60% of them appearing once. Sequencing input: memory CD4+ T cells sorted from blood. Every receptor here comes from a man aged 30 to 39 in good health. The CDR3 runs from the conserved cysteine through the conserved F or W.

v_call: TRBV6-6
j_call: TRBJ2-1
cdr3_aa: CASSLAGFHNEQFF

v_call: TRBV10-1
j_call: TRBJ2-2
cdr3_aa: CASRGQGNTGELFF

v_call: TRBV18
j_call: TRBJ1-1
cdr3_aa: CASSQLPGQENTEAFF

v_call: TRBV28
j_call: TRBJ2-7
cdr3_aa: CATQRGGTYEQYF

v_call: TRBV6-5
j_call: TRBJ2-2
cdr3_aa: CASQTYRGTGELFF

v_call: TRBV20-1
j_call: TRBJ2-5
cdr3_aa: CSAATGETQYF

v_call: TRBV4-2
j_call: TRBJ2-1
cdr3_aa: CASSPGAGGLASRLDEQFF

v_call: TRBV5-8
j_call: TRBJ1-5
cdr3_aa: CASSLGAGGSNQPQHF

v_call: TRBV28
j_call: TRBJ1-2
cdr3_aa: CASSPHQGFSGYTF

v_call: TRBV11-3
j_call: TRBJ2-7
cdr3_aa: CASSLESHEQYF

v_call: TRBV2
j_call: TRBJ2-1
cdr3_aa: CASSEKVTYEQFF

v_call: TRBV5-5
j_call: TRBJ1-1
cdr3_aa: CASSLSPGQGGTAFF

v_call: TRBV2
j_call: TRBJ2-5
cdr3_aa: CASSGGGLAGGETQYF

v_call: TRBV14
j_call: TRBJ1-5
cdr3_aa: CASSTWGVTQPQHF

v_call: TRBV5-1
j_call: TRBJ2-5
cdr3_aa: CASSLGGLAGEETQYF

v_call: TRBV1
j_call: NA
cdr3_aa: CTSSQLGAGECSYEQYF

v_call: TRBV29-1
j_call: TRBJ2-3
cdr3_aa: CSVERGSTDTQYF

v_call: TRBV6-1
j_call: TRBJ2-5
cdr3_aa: CASRAWDRGQETQYF

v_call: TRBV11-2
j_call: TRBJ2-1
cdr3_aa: CASSFGTSVNEQFF

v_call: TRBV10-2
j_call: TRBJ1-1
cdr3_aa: CASKQGYEAFF

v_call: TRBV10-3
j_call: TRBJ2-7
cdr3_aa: CAMSLGGQSYEQYF

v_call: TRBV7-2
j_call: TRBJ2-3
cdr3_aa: CASSTTGTTADTQYF

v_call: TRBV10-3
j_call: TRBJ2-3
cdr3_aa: CAISEPAGIRSDTQYF

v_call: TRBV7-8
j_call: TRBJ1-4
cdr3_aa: CASSSSFLGGLEEKLFF

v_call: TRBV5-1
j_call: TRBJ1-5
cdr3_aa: CASSPVPSGRGLNQPQHF

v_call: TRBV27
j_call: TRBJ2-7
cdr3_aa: CASSLLSSGRAPGLYEQYF

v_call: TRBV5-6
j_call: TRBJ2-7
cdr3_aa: CASSLGPHYEQYF

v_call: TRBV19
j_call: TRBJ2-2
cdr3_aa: CASRGQGERGELFF